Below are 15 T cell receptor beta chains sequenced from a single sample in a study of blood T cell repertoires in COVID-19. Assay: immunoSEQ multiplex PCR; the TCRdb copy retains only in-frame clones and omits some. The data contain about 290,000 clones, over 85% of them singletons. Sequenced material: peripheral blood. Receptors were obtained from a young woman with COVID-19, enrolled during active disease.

CDR3: CASSLERGPQETQYF. CDR3 nucleotide sequence: TGCGCCAGCAGCCTCGAGCGGGGACCCCAAGAGACCCAGTACTTC. The chain links TRBV5-1 to TRBJ2-5; 7 positions match TRBD2. J gave up 1 base and V 4 bases, and 7 bases lay outside the gene matches. Germline CDR1 is SGHRS and CDR2 is YFSETQ. This CDR3 has 15 amino acids.

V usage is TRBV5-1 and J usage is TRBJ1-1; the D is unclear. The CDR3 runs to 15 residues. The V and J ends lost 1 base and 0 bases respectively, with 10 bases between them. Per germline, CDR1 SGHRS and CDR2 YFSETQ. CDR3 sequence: CASSLTPGVNTEAFF. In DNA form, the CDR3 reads TGCGCCAGCAGCTTGACGCCCGGGGTGAACACTGAAGCTTTCTTT.

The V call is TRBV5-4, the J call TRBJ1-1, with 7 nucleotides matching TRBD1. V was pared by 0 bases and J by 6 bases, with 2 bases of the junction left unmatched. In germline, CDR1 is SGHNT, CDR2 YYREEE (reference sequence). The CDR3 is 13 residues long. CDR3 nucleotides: TGTGCCAGCAGCTTGGGGCAGGGGGCTGAAGCTTTCTTT. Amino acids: CASSLGQGAEAFF. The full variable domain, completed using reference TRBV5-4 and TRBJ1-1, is ETGVTQSPTHLIKTRGQQVTLRCSSQSGHNTVSWYQQALGQGPQFIFQYYREEENGRGNFPPRFSGLQFPNYSSELNVNALELDDSALYLCASSLGQGAEAFFGQGTRLTVV.

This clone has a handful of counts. CDR3 coding DNA: TGTGCCAGCATCGGGACACACACTGAAGCTTTCTTT. It specifies CASIGTHTEAFF. This rearrangement joins TRBV2 to TRBJ1-1; D is possibly TRBD1 (6 bases). The ends were cut back, 7 bases at V and 3 bases at J, with 9 bases in the middle. This CDR3 is built from 12 residues. Germline V CDR1 and CDR2: SNHLY, FYNNEI.

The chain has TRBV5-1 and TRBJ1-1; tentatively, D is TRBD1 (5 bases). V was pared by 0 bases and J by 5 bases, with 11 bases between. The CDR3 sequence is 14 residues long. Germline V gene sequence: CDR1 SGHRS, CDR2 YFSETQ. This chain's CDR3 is CASSLVVRATEAFF. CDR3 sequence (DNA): TGCGCCAGCAGCTTGGTGGTCAGGGCAACTGAAGCTTTCTTT.

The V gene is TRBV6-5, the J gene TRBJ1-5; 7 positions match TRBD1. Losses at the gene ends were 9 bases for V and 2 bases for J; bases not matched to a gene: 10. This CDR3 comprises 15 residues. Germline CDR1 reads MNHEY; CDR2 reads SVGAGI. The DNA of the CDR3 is TGTGCCAGTACTGCCAGGGACAGAGGCAATCAGCCCCAGCATTTT. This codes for CASTARDRGNQPQHF.

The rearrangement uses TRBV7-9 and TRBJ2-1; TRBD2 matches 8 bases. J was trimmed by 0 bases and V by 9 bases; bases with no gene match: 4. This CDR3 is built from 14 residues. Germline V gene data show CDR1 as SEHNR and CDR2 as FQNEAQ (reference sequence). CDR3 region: CARSGGPSYNEQFF. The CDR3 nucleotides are TGTGCCAGGAGCGGGGGCCCCTCCTACAATGAGCAGTTCTTC.

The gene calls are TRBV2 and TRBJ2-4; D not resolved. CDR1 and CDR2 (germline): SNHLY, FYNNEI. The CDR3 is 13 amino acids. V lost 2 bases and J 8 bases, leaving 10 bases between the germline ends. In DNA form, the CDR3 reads TGTGCCAGCAGTGAATGGCCTGAGGACATTCAGTACTTC. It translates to CASSEWPEDIQYF.

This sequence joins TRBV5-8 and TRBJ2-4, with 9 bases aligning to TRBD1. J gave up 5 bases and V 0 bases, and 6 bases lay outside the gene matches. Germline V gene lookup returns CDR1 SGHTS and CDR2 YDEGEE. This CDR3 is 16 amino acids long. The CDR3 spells CASSLGITGGENIQYF. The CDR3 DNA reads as TGTGCCAGCAGCTTGGGGATAACAGGGGGCGAAAACATTCAGTACTTC.

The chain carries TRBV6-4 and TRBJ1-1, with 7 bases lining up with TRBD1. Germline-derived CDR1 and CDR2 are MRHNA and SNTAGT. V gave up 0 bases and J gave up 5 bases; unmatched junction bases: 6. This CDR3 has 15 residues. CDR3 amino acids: CASSDSTGFGTEAFF. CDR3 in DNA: TGTGCCAGCAGTGACTCGACAGGGTTCGGGACTGAAGCTTTCTTT.

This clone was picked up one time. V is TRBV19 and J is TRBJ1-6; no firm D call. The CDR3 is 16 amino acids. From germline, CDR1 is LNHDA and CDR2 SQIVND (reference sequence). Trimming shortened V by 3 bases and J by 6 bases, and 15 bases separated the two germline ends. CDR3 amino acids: CASSISFSKPNSPLHF. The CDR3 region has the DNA TGTGCCAGTAGTATTAGCTTTTCTAAACCTAATTCACCCCTCCACTTT.

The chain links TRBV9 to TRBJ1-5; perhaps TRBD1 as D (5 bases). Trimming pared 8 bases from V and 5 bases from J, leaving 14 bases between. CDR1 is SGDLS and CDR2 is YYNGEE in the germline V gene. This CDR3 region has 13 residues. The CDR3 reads CARWGGYHQPQHF. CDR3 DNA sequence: TGTGCCAGATGGGGGGGGTACCATCAGCCCCAGCATTTT.

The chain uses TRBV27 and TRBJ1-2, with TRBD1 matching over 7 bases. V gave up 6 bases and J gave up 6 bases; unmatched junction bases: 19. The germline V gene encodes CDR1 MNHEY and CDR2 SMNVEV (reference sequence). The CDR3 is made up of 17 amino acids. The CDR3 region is CASSPGVDRVRFDGYTF. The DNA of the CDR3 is TGTGCCAGCAGCCCTGGGGTCGACAGGGTCAGATTCGATGGCTACACCTTC.

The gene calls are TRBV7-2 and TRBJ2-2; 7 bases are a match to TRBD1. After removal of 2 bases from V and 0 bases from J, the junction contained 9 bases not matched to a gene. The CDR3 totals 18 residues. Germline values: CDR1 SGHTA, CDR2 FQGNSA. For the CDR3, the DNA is TGTGCCAGCAGCTTAAACAGGGGACGATCAGCGAACACCGGGGAGCTGTTTTTT. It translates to CASSLNRGRSANTGELFF.

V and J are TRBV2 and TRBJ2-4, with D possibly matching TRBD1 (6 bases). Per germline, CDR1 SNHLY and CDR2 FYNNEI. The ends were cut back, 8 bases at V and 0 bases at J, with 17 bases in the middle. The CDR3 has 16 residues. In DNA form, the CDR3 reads TGTGCCAGCGTGCCACTTGGGGGCTTAGCCAAAAACATTCAGTACTTC. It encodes CASVPLGGLAKNIQYF.